Below, 7 T cell receptor beta chains from the same sample are listed, as sequenced in a study of cytomegalovirus exposure and HLA in healthy donors (dated 2017 in TCRdb). The receptor library was made with the immunoSEQ multiplex PCR assay. The multiplex PCR relied on a mix of 60 forward primers for TCR Vbeta segments and 13 reverse primers for TCR Jbeta segments. TCRdb obtained this table from immuneACCESS and retained in-frame rearrangements with V and J assigned. These tables miss some clones; where compared with another copy, unresolved V genes account for less than half of the shortfall, and the remainder is unexplained. The sample yields under 200,000 clones; 65% to 85% were counted once. The ten largest clones take up 4.5% to 7.5% of the sample. Sample: PBMCs. The receptors shown here come from a young woman in good health and CMV-seropositive.

This clone appeared once. V gene TRBV7-2 combines with J gene TRBJ1-5, with a possible D match to TRBD1 (5 bases). Germline CDR1 SGHTA, CDR2 FQGNSA. The CDR3 runs to 17 residues. The germline V and J ends were trimmed by 1 base and 1 base, with 14 bases remaining between them. CDR3 protein: CASSLGGGSPSNQPQHF. DNA for the CDR3: TGTGCCAGCAGCTTAGGTGGGGGGTCGCCCAGCAATCAGCCCCAGCATTTT. The variable domain in full, with the rest retrieved from reference TRBV7-2 and TRBJ1-5, is GAGVSQSPSNKVTEKGKDVELRCDPISGHTALYWYRQSLGQGLEFLIYFQGNSAPDKSGLPSDRFSAERTGGSVSTLTIQRTQQEDSAVYLCASSLGGGSPSNQPQHFGDGTRLSIL.

The genes are TRBV7-8 and TRBJ2-5, with a possible D match to TRBD2 (6 bases). In germline, CDR1 is SGHVS, CDR2 FQNEAQ. V lost 6 bases and J 4 bases, leaving 18 bases between the germline ends. The CDR3 is made up of 15 amino acids. DNA for the CDR3: TGTGCCAGCAGTCCAGGTCGAGCCGGGGGAGAGACCCAGTACTTC. Residues: CASSPGRAGGETQYF.

The chain recombines TRBV6-6 with TRBJ1-1; tentative D call: TRBD1 (5 bases). The CDR3 loop spans 16 amino acids. Germline-derived CDR1 and CDR2 are MNHNY and SVGAGI (reference sequence). Trimming stripped 7 bases from V and 0 bases from J, with 18 bases between. The CDR3 region is CASIQDAGTLNTEAFF. CDR3 DNA sequence: TGTGCCAGCATCCAGGACGCCGGGACTCTGAACACTGAAGCTTTCTTT.

CDR3 sequence: CASSPGLAGGRDTDTQYF. In DNA form, the CDR3 reads TGCGCCAGCAGCCCCGGACTAGCGGGGGGGCGGGACACAGATACGCAGTATTTT. This sequence joins TRBV5-1 and TRBJ2-3; 15 bases map to TRBD2. V lost 4 bases, J lost 2 bases, and 8 bases stayed unmatched. The CDR3 spans 18 residues. Germline values: CDR1 SGHRS, CDR2 YFSETQ.

This rearrangement joins TRBV19 to TRBJ2-5; 11 nucleotides line up with TRBD2. CDR3 length: 18 residues. V lost 4 bases, J lost 2 bases, and 12 bases stayed unmatched. Germline CDR1 LNHDA, CDR2 SQIVND (reference sequence). This CDR3 is CASSTQNRLAGSQETQYF. DNA for the CDR3: TGTGCCAGTAGTACCCAAAATCGACTAGCGGGGTCACAAGAGACCCAGTACTTC.

The rearrangement uses TRBV7-9 and TRBJ2-1; D not resolved. The V gene lost 1 base and the J gene lost 10 bases, with 5 bases spanning the gap. Germline CDR1 is SEHNR and CDR2 is FQNEAQ (reference sequence). The CDR3 extends over 11 amino acids. The CDR3 spells CASSLELEQFF. The CDR3 DNA follows: TGTGCCAGCAGCTTAGAGCTGGAGCAGTTCTTC.

The CDR3 DNA is TGCAGCGTTGAGGGGTTAGCGATCTTTGAGCAGTTCTTC. It specifies CSVEGLAIFEQFF. The rearrangement uses TRBV29-1 and TRBJ2-1; D perhaps matches TRBD2 (5 bases). Germline values: CDR1 SQVTM, CDR2 ANQGSEA. Trimming pared 3 bases from V and 9 bases from J, leaving 15 bases between. The CDR3 extends over 13 amino acids.